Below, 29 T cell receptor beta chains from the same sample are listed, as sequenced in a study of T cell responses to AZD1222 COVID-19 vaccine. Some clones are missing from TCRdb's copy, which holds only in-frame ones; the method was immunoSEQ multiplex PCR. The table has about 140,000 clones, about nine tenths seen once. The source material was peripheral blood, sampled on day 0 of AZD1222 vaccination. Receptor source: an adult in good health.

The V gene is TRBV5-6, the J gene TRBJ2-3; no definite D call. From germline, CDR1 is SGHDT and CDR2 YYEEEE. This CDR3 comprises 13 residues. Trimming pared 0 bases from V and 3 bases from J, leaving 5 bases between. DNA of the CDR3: TGTGCCAGCAGCTTGGCCGGGACAGATACGCAGTATTTT. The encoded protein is CASSLAGTDTQYF.

This CDR3 reads CASSKGSSIGLAGGDTGELFF. CDR3 DNA sequence: TGTGCCAGCAGCAAAGGGTCGAGTATCGGACTAGCGGGAGGGGACACCGGGGAGCTGTTTTTT. The chain uses TRBV21-1 and TRBJ2-2; the D segment call TRBD2 is taken from the table without a DNA check. TRBV21-1 is noted as a pseudogene. The CDR3 has 21 residues.

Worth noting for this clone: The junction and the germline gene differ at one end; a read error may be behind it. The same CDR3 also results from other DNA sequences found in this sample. CDR3 sequence reads: CASSSGENYGYTF. The CDR3 nucleotides read TGTGCCAGTAGTTCGGGGGAGAACTATGGCTACACCTTC. The J gene is TRBJ1-2, the V gene TRBV12-3 or TRBV12-4; maybe TRBD1 (5 bases). The CDR3 consists of 13 residues.

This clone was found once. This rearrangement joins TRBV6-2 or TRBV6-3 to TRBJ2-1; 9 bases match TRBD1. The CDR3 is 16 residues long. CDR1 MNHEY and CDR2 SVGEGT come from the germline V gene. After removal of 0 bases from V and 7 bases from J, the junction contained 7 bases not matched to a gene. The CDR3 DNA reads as TGTGCCAGCAGTTACTCGGAGACAGGGGGATGGAATGAGCAGTTCTTC. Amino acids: CASSYSETGGWNEQFF.

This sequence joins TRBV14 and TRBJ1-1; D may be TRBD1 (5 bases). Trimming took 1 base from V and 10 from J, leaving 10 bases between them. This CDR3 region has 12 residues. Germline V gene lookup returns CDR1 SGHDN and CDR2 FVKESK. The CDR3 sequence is CASSQVGGGAFF. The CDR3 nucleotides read TGTGCCAGCAGCCAAGTCGGTGGGGGAGCTTTCTTT. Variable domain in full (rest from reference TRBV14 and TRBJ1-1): EAGVTQFPSHSVIEKGQTVTLRCDPISGHDNLYWYRRVMGKEIKFLLHFVKESKQDESGMPNNRFLAERTGGTYSTLKVQPAELEDSGVYFCASSQVGGGAFFGQGTRLTVV.

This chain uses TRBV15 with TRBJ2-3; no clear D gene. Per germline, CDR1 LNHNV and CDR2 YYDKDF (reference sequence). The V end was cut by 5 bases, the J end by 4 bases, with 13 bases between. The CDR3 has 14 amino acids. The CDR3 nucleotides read TGTGCCACCAGCCACGACAAGTTCCCAGATACGCAGTATTTT. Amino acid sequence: CATSHDKFPDTQYF.

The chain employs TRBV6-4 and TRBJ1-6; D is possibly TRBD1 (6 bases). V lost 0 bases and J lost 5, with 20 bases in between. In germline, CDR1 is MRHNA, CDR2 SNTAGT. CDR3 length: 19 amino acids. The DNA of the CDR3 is TGTGCCAGCAGTGACTCGAAAGTTGTATGGGACAACAATAATTCACCCCTCCACTTT. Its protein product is CASSDSKVVWDNNNSPLHF.

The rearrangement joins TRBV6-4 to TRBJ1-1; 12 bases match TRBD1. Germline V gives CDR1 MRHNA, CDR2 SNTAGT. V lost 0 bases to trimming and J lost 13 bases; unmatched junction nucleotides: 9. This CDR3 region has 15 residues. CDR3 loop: CASSDSGTGGLVGFF. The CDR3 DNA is TGTGCCAGCAGTGACTCGGGGACAGGGGGCCTAGTTGGTTTCTTT.

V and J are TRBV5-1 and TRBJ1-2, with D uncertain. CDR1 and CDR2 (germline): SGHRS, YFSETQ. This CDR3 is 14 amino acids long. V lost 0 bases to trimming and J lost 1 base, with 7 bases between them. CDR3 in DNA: TGCGCCAGCAGCTTGGAGGTCGTTAACTATGGCTACACCTTC. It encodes CASSLEVVNYGYTF.

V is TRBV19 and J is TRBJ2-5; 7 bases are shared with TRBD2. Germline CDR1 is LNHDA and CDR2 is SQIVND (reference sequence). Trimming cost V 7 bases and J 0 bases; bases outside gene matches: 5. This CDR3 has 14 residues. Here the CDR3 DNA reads TGTGCCAGTACCTTCAGCGGGGACCAAGAGACCCAGTACTTC. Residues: CASTFSGDQETQYF.

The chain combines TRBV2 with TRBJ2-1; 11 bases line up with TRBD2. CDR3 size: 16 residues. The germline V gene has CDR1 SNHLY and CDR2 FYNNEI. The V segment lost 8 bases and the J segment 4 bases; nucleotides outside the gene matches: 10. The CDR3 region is CASPLSTSGGYNEQFF. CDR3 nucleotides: TGTGCCAGCCCACTATCCACTAGCGGGGGATACAATGAGCAGTTCTTC.

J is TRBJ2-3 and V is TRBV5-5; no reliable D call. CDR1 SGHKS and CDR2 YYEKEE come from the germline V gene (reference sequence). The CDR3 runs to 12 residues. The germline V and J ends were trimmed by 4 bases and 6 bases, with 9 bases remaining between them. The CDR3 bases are TGTGCCAGCAGCCAAGTTTGGGATACGCAGTATTTT. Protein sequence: CASSQVWDTQYF.

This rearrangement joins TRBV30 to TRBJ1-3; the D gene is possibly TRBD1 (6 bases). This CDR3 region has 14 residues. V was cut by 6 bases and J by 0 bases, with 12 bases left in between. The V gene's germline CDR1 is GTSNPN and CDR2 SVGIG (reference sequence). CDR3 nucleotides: TGTGCCTGCAACCAGGGACACTCTGGAAACACCATATATTTT. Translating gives CACNQGHSGNTIYF.

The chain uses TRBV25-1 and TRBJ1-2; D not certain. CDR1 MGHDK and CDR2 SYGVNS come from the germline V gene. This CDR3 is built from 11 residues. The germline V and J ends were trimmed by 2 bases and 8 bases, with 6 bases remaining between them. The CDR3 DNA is TGTGCCAGCAGTGAAGCTGGCGGCTACACCTTC. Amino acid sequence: CASSEAGGYTF.

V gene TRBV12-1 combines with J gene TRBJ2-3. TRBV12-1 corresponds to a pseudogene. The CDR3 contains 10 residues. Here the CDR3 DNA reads TGTGCCAGCAGGACAGATACGCAGTATTTT. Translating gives CASRTDTQYF.

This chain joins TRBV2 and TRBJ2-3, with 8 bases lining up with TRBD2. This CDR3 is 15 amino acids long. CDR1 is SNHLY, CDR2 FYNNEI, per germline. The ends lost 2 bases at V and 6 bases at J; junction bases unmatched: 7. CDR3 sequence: CASSESGGGIDTQYF. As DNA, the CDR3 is TGTGCCAGCAGTGAATCTGGCGGGGGGATCGATACGCAGTATTTT.

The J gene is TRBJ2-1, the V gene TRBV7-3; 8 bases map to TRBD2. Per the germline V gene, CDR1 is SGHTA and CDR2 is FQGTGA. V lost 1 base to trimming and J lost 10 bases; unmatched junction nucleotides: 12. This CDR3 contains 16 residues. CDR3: CASSLRGSGTRSEQFF. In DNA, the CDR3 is TGTGCCAGCAGCTTAAGAGGTTCCGGGACTAGGTCCGAGCAGTTCTTC.

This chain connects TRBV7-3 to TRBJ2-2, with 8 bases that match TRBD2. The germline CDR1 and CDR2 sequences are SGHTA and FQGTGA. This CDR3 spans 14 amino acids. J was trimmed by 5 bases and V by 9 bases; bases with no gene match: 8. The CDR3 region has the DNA TGTGCCAGTAGAGCGGGAGTGCAGACCGGGGAGCTGTTTTTT. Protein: CASRAGVQTGELFF.

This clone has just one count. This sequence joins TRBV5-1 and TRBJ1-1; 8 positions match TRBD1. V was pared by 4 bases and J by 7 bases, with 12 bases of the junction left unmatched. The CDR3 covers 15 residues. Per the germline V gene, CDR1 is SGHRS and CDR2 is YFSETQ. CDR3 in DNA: TGCGCCAGCAGCCTAGGACAGGGCGGACTGGATGAAGCTTTCTTT. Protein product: CASSLGQGGLDEAFF.

DNA of the CDR3: TGCGCCAGCAGCTTTATTCGGTCCCCAGACACTGAAGCTTTCTTT. Protein sequence: CASSFIRSPDTEAFF. This chain joins TRBV5-1 and TRBJ1-1, with D unresolved. CDR1 and CDR2 from the germline V gene are SGHRS and YFSETQ. CDR3 length: 15 residues. V shed 2 bases and J shed 3 bases, with 14 bases lying between them.

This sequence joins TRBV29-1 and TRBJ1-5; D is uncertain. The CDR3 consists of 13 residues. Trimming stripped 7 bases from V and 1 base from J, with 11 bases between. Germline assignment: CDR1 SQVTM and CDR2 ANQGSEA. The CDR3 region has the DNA TGCAGCGCTACAAAAGGGAGCAATCAGCCCCAGCATTTT. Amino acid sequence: CSATKGSNQPQHF.

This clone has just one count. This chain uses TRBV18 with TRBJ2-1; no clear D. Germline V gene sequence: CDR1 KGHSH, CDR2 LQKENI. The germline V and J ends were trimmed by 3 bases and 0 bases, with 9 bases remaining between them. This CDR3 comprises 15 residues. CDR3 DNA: TGTGCCAGCTCACCGGAGCGAGGCTCCTACAATGAGCAGTTCTTC. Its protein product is CASSPERGSYNEQFF.

Here the CDR3 reads CASRILGEHESPLHF. In nucleotides, the CDR3 is TGTGCCAGCAGGATACTTGGGGAACACGAATCACCCCTCCACTTT. The V gene is TRBV7-2, the J gene TRBJ1-6; D is uncertain. The CDR3 is made up of 15 amino acids. Per the germline V gene, CDR1 is SGHTA and CDR2 is FQGNSA. The V end lost 6 bases, the J end lost 10 bases, and 19 bases lay between the germline ends.

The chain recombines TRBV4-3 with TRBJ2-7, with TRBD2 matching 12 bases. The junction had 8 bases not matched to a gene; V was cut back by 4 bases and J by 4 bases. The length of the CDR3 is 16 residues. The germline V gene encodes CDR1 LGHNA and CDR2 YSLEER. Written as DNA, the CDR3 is TGCGCCAGCAGCCGAGCCCTAGCGGGAGGGGTTTACGAGCAGTACTTC. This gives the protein CASSRALAGGVYEQYF.

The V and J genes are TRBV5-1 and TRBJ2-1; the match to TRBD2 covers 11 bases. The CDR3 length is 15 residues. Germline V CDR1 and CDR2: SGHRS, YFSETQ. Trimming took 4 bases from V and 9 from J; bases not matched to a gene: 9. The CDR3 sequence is CASSQTSGSGGEQFF. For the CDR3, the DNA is TGCGCCAGCAGCCAAACTAGCGGGAGCGGGGGTGAGCAGTTCTTC.

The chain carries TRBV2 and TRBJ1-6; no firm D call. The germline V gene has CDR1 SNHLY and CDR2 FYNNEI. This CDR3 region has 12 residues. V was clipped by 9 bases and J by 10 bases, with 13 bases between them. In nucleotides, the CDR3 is TGTGCCAGTTTAAGGTCCGAGTCACCCCTCCACTTT. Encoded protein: CASLRSESPLHF.

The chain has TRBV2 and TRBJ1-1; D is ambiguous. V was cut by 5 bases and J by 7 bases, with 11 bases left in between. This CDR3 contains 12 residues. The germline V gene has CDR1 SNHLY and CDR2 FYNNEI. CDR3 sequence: CASSFSALEAFF. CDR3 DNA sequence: TGTGCCAGCAGTTTCTCCGCCCTTGAAGCTTTCTTT.

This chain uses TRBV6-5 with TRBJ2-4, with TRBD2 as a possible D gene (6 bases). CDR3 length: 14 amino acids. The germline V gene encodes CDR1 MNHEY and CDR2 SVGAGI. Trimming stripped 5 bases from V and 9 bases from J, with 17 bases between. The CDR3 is CASSPPGLRSIQYF. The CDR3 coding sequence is TGTGCCAGCAGTCCTCCCGGACTAAGGAGCATTCAGTACTTC.

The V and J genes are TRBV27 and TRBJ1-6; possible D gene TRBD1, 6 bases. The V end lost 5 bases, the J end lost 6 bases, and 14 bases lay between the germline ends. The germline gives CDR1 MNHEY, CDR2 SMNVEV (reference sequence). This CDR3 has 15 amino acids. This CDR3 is CASSRGGGGNSPLHF. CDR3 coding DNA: TGTGCCAGCAGTAGAGGGGGAGGAGGTAATTCACCCCTCCACTTT.